The 12 T cell receptor beta chains listed next were all sequenced from one sample in a study of shared clonotypes between healthy human individuals. Profiled with immunoSEQ multiplex PCR; TCRdb holds only in-frame clones, not every one. Counted here are nearly 1,000,000 clones, roughly 72% occurring once; the ten biggest clones make up approximately 1.5%. The material sequenced was memory CD4+ T cells sorted from blood. The sample's subset: CD45RA-negative fraction. These receptors came from a man between 18 and 29 years old in good health.

The J gene is TRBJ1-5, the V gene TRBV5-6; 10 bases line up with TRBD1. This CDR3 contains 17 residues. V lost 3 bases, J lost 3 bases, and 9 bases stayed unmatched. Looked up from germline, CDR1 is SGHDT and CDR2 is YYEEEE. The CDR3 is CASSSLGQGVSNQPQHF. The CDR3 DNA reads TGTGCCAGCAGCTCACTAGGACAGGGGGTATCCAATCAGCCCCAGCATTTT.

This clone was detected only once. The V gene is TRBV30, the J gene TRBJ2-1; D ambiguous. Trimming removed 4 bases from V and 12 bases from J, with 16 bases in between. Germline V gene data show CDR1 as GTSNPN and CDR2 as SVGIG (reference sequence). This CDR3 contains 12 residues. Written as DNA, the CDR3 is TGTGCCTGGACCCCTCCCGGAAAGTGGCAGTTCTTC. Its translation is CAWTPPGKWQFF.

The J gene is TRBJ2-2, the V gene TRBV10-2, with 9 nucleotides matching TRBD2. From germline, CDR1 is WSHSY and CDR2 SAAADI. The length of the CDR3 is 14 residues. Trimming cost V 6 bases and J 4 bases; bases outside gene matches: 3. The CDR3 is CASRAGGGTGELFF. CDR3 nucleotides: TGCGCCAGCAGAGCGGGAGGTGGCACCGGGGAGCTGTTTTTT.

This clone occurred a few times. V gene TRBV18 combines with J gene TRBJ1-4; 8 positions agree with TRBD1. The CDR3 consists of 13 residues. CDR1 and CDR2 from the germline V gene are KGHSH and LQKENI. V lost 5 bases and J lost 8; bases outside the gene matches: 4. The CDR3 bases are TGTGCCAGCTCAGAGGGACAGGCCGAAAAACTGTTTTTT. Amino acid sequence: CASSEGQAEKLFF. Combining the CDR3 with reference TRBV18 and TRBJ1-4 gives the whole variable domain NAGVMQNPRHLVRRRGQEARLRCSPMKGHSHVYWYRQLPEEGLKFMVYLQKENIIDESGMPKERFSAEFPKEGPSILRIQQVVRGDSAAYFCASSEGQAEKLFFGSGTQLSVL.

The chain employs TRBV30 and TRBJ2-4, with D perhaps matching TRBD2 (5 bases). Trimming removed 3 bases at V and 8 bases at J, with 11 bases between. CDR3 size: 12 residues. Germline lookup yields CDR1 GTSNPN and CDR2 SVGIG (reference sequence). Written as DNA, the CDR3 is TGTGCCTGGAGCACGGACTGGGACATTCAGTACTTC. Its protein is CAWSTDWDIQYF.

V is TRBV25-1 and J is TRBJ1-6; no clear D gene. Trimming left V 1 base short and J 6 bases short, with 10 bases between. This CDR3 is built from 15 residues. Germline CDR1 and CDR2: MGHDK and SYGVNS. The CDR3 DNA reads TGTGCCAGCAGTGAATTACGGCAGCCTAATTCACCCCTCCACTTT. Translation: CASSELRQPNSPLHF.

The chain is built from TRBV5-4 and TRBJ2-7; a possible D gene is TRBD1 (6 bases). This CDR3 is 14 amino acids long. The V gene's germline CDR1 is SGHNT and CDR2 YYREEE (reference sequence). Deletions cut 0 bases from V and 3 bases from J, with 10 bases between. This CDR3 reads CASSLDRASYEQYF. CDR3 nucleotides: TGTGCCAGCAGCTTGGACAGGGCTAGCTACGAGCAGTACTTC. Filled out from reference TRBV5-4 and TRBJ2-7, the complete variable domain reads ETGVTQSPTHLIKTRGQQVTLRCSSQSGHNTVSWYQQALGQGPQFIFQYYREEENGRGNFPPRFSGLQFPNYSSELNVNALELDDSALYLCASSLDRASYEQYFGPGTRLTVT.

The rearrangement links TRBV15 to TRBJ1-4, with TRBD1 matching over 7 bases. Germline CDR1 reads LNHNV; CDR2 reads YYDKDF (reference sequence). J lost 5 bases, V lost 0 bases, and 3 bases had no gene match. This CDR3 region has 15 residues. Written as DNA, the CDR3 is TGTGCCACCAGCAGAGATCCAGGGGGGAATGAAAAACTGTTTTTT. Translated: CATSRDPGGNEKLFF.

V gene TRBV2 combines with J gene TRBJ1-5, with D uncertain. This CDR3 is built from 14 residues. Trimming stripped 7 bases from V and 4 bases from J, with 14 bases between. From germline, CDR1 is SNHLY and CDR2 FYNNEI. The CDR3 loop reads CASKGSGKNQPQHF. The CDR3 DNA reads as TGTGCCAGCAAAGGCTCGGGGAAAAATCAGCCCCAGCATTTT.

In its sample, this clone was seen a few times. Other DNA sequences within the sample encode an identical CDR3. The chain couples TRBV9 to TRBJ2-1, with TRBD1 matching over 8 bases. This CDR3 contains 16 residues. The V gene end was trimmed by 4 bases and the J gene end by 0 bases; junction bases not matched to a gene: 6. Germline V gives CDR1 SGDLS, CDR2 YYNGEE. The CDR3, as DNA: TGTGCCAGCAGCCCCCGGACAGGGAGCTCCTACAATGAGCAGTTCTTC. Encoded protein: CASSPRTGSSYNEQFF.

The V and J genes are TRBV30 and TRBJ2-3; 11 bases match TRBD2. V shed 0 bases and J 4 bases; nucleotides not matched to a gene: 6. The CDR3 extends over 16 amino acids. CDR1 and CDR2 from the germline V gene are GTSNPN and SVGIG (reference sequence). The CDR3 is CAWSVRSGRAPDTQYF. Here the CDR3 DNA reads TGTGCCTGGAGTGTACGTAGCGGGAGGGCCCCAGATACGCAGTATTTT. Full variable domain (remainder filled in from reference TRBV30 and TRBJ2-3): SQTIHQWPATLVQPVGSPLSLECTVEGTSNPNLYWYRQAAGRGLQLLFYSVGIGQISSEVPQNLSASRPQDRQFILSSKKLLLSDSGFYLCAWSVRSGRAPDTQYFGPGTRLTVL.

The chain carries TRBV5-1 and TRBJ1-1; D is unresolved. The germline V and J ends were trimmed by 1 base and 3 bases, with 13 bases remaining between them. The CDR3 has 15 residues. CDR1 and CDR2 from the germline V gene are SGHRS and YFSETQ. CDR3 DNA sequence: TGCGCCAGCAGCTTGCTTGTGGGGTCCGACACTGAAGCTTTCTTT. Translation: CASSLLVGSDTEAFF. Together with reference TRBV5-1 and TRBJ1-1, the CDR3 gives the full variable domain: KAGVTQTPRYLIKTRGQQVTLSCSPISGHRSVSWYQQTPGQGLQFLFEYFSETQRNKGNFPGRFSGRQFSNSRSEMNVSTLELGDSALYLCASSLLVGSDTEAFFGQGTRLTVV.